Below, 21 T cell receptor beta chains from the same sample are listed, as sequenced in a study of T cells in Graves' hyperthyroidism and ophthalmopathy (dated by TCRdb to about 2019). The library relied on multiplex PCR. The sample was run on an Illumina HiSeq 2000. TCR beta CDR3 regions were amplified from RNA transcripts. The TCR CDR3 was subjected to a first round of RT-PCR using the HTBI primer set and the Qiagen OneStep RT-PCR kit. Using fastp trimming at Q25 and MiXCR clonotype assembly, TCRdb reanalyzed the public sequencing data and kept in-frame beta chains. Identical CDR3 proteins give one entry, which carries the most common genes and DNA. The sample data list over 450,000 distinct CDR3 sequences, and roughly 18% of these were observed just once. The ten largest clones represent roughly 18% of the sample. Sequencing was performed on blood. The source is a woman aged 18-29 years with Graves' ophthalmopathy.

This clonotype was counted only a few times. Here the CDR3 reads CATSDPLGGVYGYTF. The CDR3, as DNA: TGTGCCACCAGTGACCCCTTAGGGGGCGTCTATGGCTACACCTTC. This chain links TRBV24-1 with TRBJ1-2; 7 positions match TRBD1. Germline V gene data show CDR1 as KGHDR and CDR2 as SFDVKD. CDR3 length: 15 residues. With V trimmed by 4 bases and J by 4 bases, 8 bases remained unmatched.

The rearrangement links TRBV11-2 to TRBJ1-6; TRBD1 matches 9 bases. The CDR3 is 13 residues long. V was pared by 5 bases and J by 14 bases, with 7 bases of the junction left unmatched. The germline V gene has CDR1 SGHAT and CDR2 FQNNGV. CDR3 loop: CASSPGQGMALHF. The CDR3 coding sequence is TGTGCCAGCAGCCCCGGACAGGGGATGGCCCTCCACTTT. Together with reference TRBV11-2 and TRBJ1-6, the CDR3 gives the full variable domain: EAGVAQSPRYKIIEKRQSVAFWCNPISGHATLYWYQQILGQGPKLLIQFQNNGVVDDSQLPKDRFSAERLKGVDSTLKIQPAKLEDSAVYLCASSPGQGMALHFGNGTRLTVT.

CDR3 in DNA: TGTGCCAGCAAGTGGGCATCTAACACTGAAGCTTTCTTT. It translates to CASKWASNTEAFF. V and J are TRBV6-1 and TRBJ1-1, with D uncertain. Germline V CDR1 and CDR2: MNHNS, SASEGT. The CDR3 runs 13 residues. Trimming left V 7 bases short and J 2 bases short, with 11 bases between.

The chain recombines TRBV25-1 with TRBJ1-1, with TRBD1 as a possible D gene (6 bases). In germline, CDR1 is MGHDK, CDR2 SYGVNS. The V end was cut by 6 bases, the J end by 6 bases, with 14 bases between. The CDR3 contains 13 residues. The DNA for the CDR3 is TGTGCCAGCAGGGACAGTTCATCGGCTGAAGCTTTCTTT. This gives the protein CASRDSSSAEAFF.

The V call is TRBV7-9, the J call TRBJ2-2; 8 bases match TRBD1. The junction had 6 bases not matched to a gene; V was cut back by 5 bases and J by 1 base. Germline CDR1 is SEHNR and CDR2 is FQNEAQ (reference sequence). The CDR3 is 16 amino acids. The CDR3 loop reads CASSIWTGRNTGELFF. CDR3 in DNA: TGTGCCAGCAGCATCTGGACAGGGAGGAACACCGGGGAGCTGTTTTTT. The full variable domain, its missing parts supplied by reference TRBV7-9 and TRBJ2-2, is DTGVSQNPRHKITKRGQNVTFRCDPISEHNRLYWYRQTLGQGPEFLTYFQNEAQLEKSRLLSDRFSAERPKGSFSTLEIQRTEQGDSAMYLCASSIWTGRNTGELFFGEGSRLTVL.

This clonotype came up many times. This rearrangement joins TRBV6-1 to TRBJ2-2; a weak D match, TRBD2 (5 bases). The V end was cut by 5 bases, the J end by 5 bases, with 18 bases between. Germline values: CDR1 MNHNS, CDR2 SASEGT. The CDR3 contains 16 residues. The CDR3 nucleotides read TGTGCCAGCAGTTTTCGAGGGCCAGGTGATACCGGGGAGCTGTTTTTT. Its protein product is CASSFRGPGDTGELFF.

This clonotype was counted at least ten times. V and J are TRBV7-9 and TRBJ2-5; D unresolved. Deletions cut 5 bases from V and 2 bases from J, with 9 bases between. Germline values: CDR1 SEHNR, CDR2 FQNEAQ (reference sequence). The CDR3 has 13 residues. This CDR3 is CASSAALQETQYF. CDR3 coding DNA: TGTGCCAGCAGCGCCGCCCTACAAGAGACCCAGTACTTC.

This clonotype was found many times. V usage is TRBV10-3 and J usage is TRBJ1-5, with D uncertain. Trimming removed 3 bases at V and 3 bases at J, with 6 bases between. This CDR3 is built from 13 residues. Germline lookup yields CDR1 ENHRY and CDR2 SYGVKD. The DNA for the CDR3 is TGTGCCATCAGTGAAAGTAACAATCAGCCCCAGCATTTT. Translation: CAISESNNQPQHF.

CDR3 sequence (DNA): TGTGCCAGCAGTCCTTCCGGGACAGGGTCCTACGAGCAGTACTTC. Translated: CASSPSGTGSYEQYF. The chain has TRBV4-2 and TRBJ2-7, with 9 bases matching TRBD1. Losses at the gene ends were 6 bases for V and 1 base for J; bases not matched to a gene: 7. Per germline, CDR1 LGHNA and CDR2 YNFKEQ. There are 15 residues in the CDR3.

The CDR3 sequence: CASSPRLVTGELFF. For the CDR3, the DNA is TGTGCCAGCAGCCCGCGCCTGGTAACCGGGGAGCTGTTTTTT. This chain connects TRBV7-9 to TRBJ2-2; no clear D. The CDR3 spans 14 residues. CDR1 is SEHNR, CDR2 FQNEAQ, per germline (reference sequence). V lost 5 bases to trimming and J lost 5 bases, with 12 bases between them.

This clonotype was counted a few times. This chain uses TRBV10-3 with TRBJ1-2; 9 bases match TRBD1. The germline V gene has CDR1 ENHRY and CDR2 SYGVKD. The V and J ends lost 8 bases and 1 base, in that order; junction bases with no gene match: 14. The CDR3 has 17 residues. The DNA for the CDR3 is TGTGCCATCTCAAATACCGGGACAGGGACCCTTAACTATGGCTACACCTTC. This gives the protein CAISNTGTGTLNYGYTF.

This chain links TRBV6-1 with TRBJ1-4; unclear D gene. Trimming took off 6 bases at V and 8 bases at J, with 19 bases between the two ends. Germline CDR1 MNHNS, CDR2 SASEGT. CDR3 length equals 15 residues. The CDR3 sequence: CASSDADPMEEKLFF. The CDR3 region has the DNA TGTGCCAGCAGCGACGCGGACCCAATGGAGGAAAAACTGTTTTTT.

This clonotype appeared many times. J is TRBJ2-7 and V is TRBV20-1; D is uncertain. CDR1 DFQATT and CDR2 SNEGSKA come from the germline V gene (reference sequence). Between the trimmed V and J ends, which lost 1 base and 0 bases, there was a span of 10 bases. This CDR3 contains 14 residues. DNA for the CDR3: TGCAGTGCTAGAGCGTCAGCGTCCTCCTACGAGCAGTACTTC. This encodes CSARASASSYEQYF.

The chain couples TRBV6-1 to TRBJ2-7; 14 nucleotides match TRBD2. The CDR3 consists of 18 residues. Germline V gene data show CDR1 as MNHNS and CDR2 as SASEGT. Trimming removed 6 bases from V and 2 bases from J; junction bases left unmatched: 12. The DNA of the CDR3 is TGTGCCAGCAGCCCTTGGACAGGGACTAGCGGGAGTGCCTACGAGCAGTACTTC. This gives the protein CASSPWTGTSGSAYEQYF.

This clonotype turned up a few times. The J gene is TRBJ2-7, the V gene TRBV10-3; D uncertain. CDR1 is ENHRY and CDR2 is SYGVKD in the germline V gene. The ends were cut back, 3 bases at V and 6 bases at J, with 15 bases in the middle. This CDR3 comprises 14 residues. For the CDR3, the DNA is TGTGCCATCAGTGAAGGGCAGGAGTGGAGCGAGCAGTACTTC. It yields the protein CAISEGQEWSEQYF.

This chain links TRBV7-2 with TRBJ2-7, with 8 nucleotides matching TRBD1. V lost 0 bases to trimming and J lost 6 bases; unmatched junction nucleotides: 4. The germline gives CDR1 SGHTA, CDR2 FQGNSA. The CDR3 is made up of 14 amino acids. The CDR3 DNA is TGTGCCAGCAGCTTAGCGGAGGGACAGGTCGAGCAGTACTTC. Its protein is CASSLAEGQVEQYF. Variable domain in full (rest from reference TRBV7-2 and TRBJ2-7): GAGVSQSPSNKVTEKGKDVELRCDPISGHTALYWYRQSLGQGLEFLIYFQGNSAPDKSGLPSDRFSAERTGGSVSTLTIQRTQQEDSAVYLCASSLAEGQVEQYFGPGTRLTVT.

This clonotype was observed at least ten times. This chain connects TRBV11-3 to TRBJ2-3; D ambiguous. CDR3 length equals 14 residues. V dropped 4 bases and J dropped 3 bases, with 11 bases sitting between them. Germline V CDR1 and CDR2: SGHNT, YENEEA. The CDR3 nucleotides read TGTGCCAGCAGCTCCGATTCTAGGACAGATACGCAGTATTTT. It encodes CASSSDSRTDTQYF. The variable domain in full, with the rest retrieved from reference TRBV11-3 and TRBJ2-3, is EAGVVQSPRYKIIEKKQPVAFWCNPISGHNTLYWYLQNLGQGPELLIRYENEEAVDDSQLPKDRFSAERLKGVDSTLKIQPAELGDSAVYLCASSSDSRTDTQYFGPGTRLTVL.

V and J are TRBV4-1 and TRBJ2-7, with 8 nucleotides matching TRBD2. There are 15 residues in the CDR3. With V trimmed by 1 base and J by 7 bases, 9 bases remained unmatched. Germline CDR1 and CDR2: MGHRA and YSYEKL. The CDR3 sequence: CASSQGSAGGPEQYF. Here the CDR3 DNA reads TGCGCCAGCAGCCAAGGATCTGCGGGGGGCCCAGAGCAGTACTTC.

In its sample, this clonotype was seen many times. CDR3: CSVEEGRETQYF. The CDR3 DNA follows: TGCAGTGTTGAGGAAGGGCGAGAGACCCAGTACTTC. The chain uses TRBV20-1 and TRBJ2-5; D ambiguous. V was shortened by 7 bases and J by 4 bases, with 13 bases between the two germline ends. This CDR3 contains 12 residues. The germline CDR1 and CDR2 sequences are DFQATT and SNEGSKA (reference sequence).

The chain is built from TRBV5-5 and TRBJ1-5, with 8 positions matching TRBD1. This CDR3 is 16 amino acids long. Looked up from germline, CDR1 is SGHKS and CDR2 is YYEKEE (reference sequence). With 1 base clipped from V and 1 base from J, the junction kept 4 bases outside the gene matches. DNA for the CDR3: TGTGCCAGCAGCTTGCAGGGGGCGCCGAGCAATCAGCCCCAGCATTTT. Protein sequence: CASSLQGAPSNQPQHF.

As regards this clonotype: A read error may explain this, as a much larger clone is one base away. This rearrangement joins TRBV27 to TRBJ2-5; no firm D call. Looked up from germline, CDR1 is MNHEY and CDR2 is SMNVEV (reference sequence). The CDR3 contains 13 residues. V lost 4 bases, J lost 0 bases, and 6 bases lay in between. Here the CDR3 reads CASSSTHQETQYF. The CDR3 DNA follows: TGTGCCAGCAGTTCGACACACCAAGAGACCCAGTACTTC.